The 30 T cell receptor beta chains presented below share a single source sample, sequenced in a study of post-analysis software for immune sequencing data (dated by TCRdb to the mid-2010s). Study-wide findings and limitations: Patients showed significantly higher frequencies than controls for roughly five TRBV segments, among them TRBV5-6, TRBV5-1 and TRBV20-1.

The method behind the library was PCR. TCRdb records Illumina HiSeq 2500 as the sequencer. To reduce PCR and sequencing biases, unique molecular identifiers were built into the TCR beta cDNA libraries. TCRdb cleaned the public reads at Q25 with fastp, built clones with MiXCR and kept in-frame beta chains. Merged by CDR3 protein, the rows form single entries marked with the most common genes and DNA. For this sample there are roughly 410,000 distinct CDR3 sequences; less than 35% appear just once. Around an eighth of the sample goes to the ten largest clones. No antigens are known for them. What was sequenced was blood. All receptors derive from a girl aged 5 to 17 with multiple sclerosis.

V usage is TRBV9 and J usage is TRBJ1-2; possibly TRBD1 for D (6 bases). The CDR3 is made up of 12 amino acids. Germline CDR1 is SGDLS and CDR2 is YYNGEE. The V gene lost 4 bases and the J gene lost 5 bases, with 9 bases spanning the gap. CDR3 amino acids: CASSHDRYGYTF. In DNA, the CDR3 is TGTGCCAGCAGCCATGACAGGTATGGCTACACCTTC.

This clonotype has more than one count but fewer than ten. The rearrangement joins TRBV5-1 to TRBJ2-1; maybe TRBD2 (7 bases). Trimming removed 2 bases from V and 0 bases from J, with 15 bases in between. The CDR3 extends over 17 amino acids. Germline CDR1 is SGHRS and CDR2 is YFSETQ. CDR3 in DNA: TGCGCCAGCAGCTTCCGGGGGCGGGGGAACTCCTACAATGAGCAGTTCTTC. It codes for CASSFRGRGNSYNEQFF.

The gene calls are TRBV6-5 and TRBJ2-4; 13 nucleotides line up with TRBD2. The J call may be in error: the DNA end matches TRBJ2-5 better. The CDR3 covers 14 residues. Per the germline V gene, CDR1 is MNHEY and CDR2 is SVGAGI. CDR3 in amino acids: CASTRTSGGETQYF. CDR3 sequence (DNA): TGTGCCAGCACCAGGACTAGCGGGGGAGAGACCCAGTACTTC.

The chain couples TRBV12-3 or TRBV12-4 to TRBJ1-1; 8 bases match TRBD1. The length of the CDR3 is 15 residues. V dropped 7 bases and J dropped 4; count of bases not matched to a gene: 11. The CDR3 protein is CASTTGQGAGTEAFF. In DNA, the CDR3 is TGTGCCAGCACTACGGGCCAGGGGGCGGGCACTGAAGCTTTCTTT.

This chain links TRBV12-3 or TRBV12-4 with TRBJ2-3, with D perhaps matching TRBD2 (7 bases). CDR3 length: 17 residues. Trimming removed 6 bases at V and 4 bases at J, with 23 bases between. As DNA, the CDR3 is TGTGCCAGCAGCCTAGGAGGTGGACAGAGCGGGGCAGATACGCAGTATTTT. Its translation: CASSLGGGQSGADTQYF.

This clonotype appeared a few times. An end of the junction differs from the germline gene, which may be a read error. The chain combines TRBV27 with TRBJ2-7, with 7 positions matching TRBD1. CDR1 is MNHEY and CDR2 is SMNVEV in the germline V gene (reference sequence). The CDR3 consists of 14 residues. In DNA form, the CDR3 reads TGTGCCTGCAGCGGACAGGAGAGCTCCTACGAGCAGTACTTC. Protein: CACSGQESSYEQYF.

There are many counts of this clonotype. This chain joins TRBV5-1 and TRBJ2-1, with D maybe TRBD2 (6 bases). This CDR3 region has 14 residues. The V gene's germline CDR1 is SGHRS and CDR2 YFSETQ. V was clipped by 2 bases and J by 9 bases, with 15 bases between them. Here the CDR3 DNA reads TGCGCCAGCAGCTTTGGTGGGGGGTACGGTGAGCAGTTCTTC. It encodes CASSFGGGYGEQFF.

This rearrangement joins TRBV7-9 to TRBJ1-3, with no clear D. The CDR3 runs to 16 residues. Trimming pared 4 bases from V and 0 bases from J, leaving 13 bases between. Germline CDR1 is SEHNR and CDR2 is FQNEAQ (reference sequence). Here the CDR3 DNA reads TGTGCCAGCAGCTCCACGGCCTTGAGCTCTGGAAACACCATATATTTT. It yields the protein CASSSTALSSGNTIYF.

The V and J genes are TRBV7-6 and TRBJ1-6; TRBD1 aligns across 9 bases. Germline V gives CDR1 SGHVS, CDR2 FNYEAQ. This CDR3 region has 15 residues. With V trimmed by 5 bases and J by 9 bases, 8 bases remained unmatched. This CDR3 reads CASSEQGAGGSPLHF. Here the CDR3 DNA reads TGTGCCAGCAGCGAACAGGGGGCGGGGGGTTCACCCCTCCACTTT.

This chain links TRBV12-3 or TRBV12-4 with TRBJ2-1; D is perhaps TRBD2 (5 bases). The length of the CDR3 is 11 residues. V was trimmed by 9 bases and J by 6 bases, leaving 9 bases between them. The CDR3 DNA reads TGTGCCAGTGCCGAGGGCAATGAGCAGTTCTTC. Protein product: CASAEGNEQFF.

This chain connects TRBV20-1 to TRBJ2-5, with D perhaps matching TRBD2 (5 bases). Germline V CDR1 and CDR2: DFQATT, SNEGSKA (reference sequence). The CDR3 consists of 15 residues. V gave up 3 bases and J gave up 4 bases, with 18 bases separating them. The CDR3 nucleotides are TGCAGTGCTAGGGAGCGGCTAGCACCGGGAGAGACCCAGTACTTC. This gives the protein CSARERLAPGETQYF.

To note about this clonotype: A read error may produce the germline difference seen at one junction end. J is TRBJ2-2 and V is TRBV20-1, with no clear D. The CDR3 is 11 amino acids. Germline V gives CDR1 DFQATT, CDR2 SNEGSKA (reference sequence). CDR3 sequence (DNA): TGCAGTGCTGGAGACACCGGGGAGCTGTTTTTT. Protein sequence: CSAGDTGELFF.

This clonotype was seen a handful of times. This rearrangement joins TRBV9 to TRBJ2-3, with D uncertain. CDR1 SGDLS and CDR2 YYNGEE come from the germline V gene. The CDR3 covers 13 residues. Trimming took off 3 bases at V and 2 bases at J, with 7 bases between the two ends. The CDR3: CASSDRPTDTQYF. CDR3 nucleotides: TGTGCCAGCAGCGACCGACCCACAGATACGCAGTATTTT.

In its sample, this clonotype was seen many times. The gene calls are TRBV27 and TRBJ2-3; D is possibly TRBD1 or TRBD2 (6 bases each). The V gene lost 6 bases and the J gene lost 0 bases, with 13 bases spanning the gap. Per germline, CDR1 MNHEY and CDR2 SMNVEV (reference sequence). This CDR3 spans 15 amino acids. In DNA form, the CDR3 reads TGTGCCAGCAGCTTAGGGGGGCCTAGCACAGATACGCAGTATTTT. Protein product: CASSLGGPSTDTQYF.

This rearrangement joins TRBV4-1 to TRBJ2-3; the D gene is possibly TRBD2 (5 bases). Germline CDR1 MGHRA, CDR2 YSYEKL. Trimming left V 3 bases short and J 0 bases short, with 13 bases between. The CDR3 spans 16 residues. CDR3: CASSHTGVVSTDTQYF. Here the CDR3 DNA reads TGCGCCAGCAGCCATACCGGGGTGGTGAGCACAGATACGCAGTATTTT.

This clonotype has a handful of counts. As DNA, the CDR3 is TGCGCCAGCAGCCAAGATCAGGGGGCGAGGGTCACTGAAGCTTTCTTT. Encoded protein: CASSQDQGARVTEAFF. The rearrangement joins TRBV4-3 to TRBJ1-1; 8 bases map to TRBD1. V lost 0 bases to trimming and J lost 4 bases; unmatched junction nucleotides: 7. The CDR3 is 16 residues long. Germline V lookup: CDR1 LGHNA, CDR2 YSLEER.

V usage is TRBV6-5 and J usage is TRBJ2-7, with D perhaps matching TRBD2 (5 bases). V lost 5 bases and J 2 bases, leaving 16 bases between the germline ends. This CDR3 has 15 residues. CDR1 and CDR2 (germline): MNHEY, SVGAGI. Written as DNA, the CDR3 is TGTGCCAGCAGTATGCGACCGGGGTCCGCCTACGAGCAGTACTTC. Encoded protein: CASSMRPGSAYEQYF.

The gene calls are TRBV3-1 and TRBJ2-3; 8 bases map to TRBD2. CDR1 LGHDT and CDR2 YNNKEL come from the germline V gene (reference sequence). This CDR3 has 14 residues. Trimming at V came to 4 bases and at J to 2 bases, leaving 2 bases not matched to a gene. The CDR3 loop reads CASSRRGDTDTQYF. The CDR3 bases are TGTGCCAGCAGCCGGCGGGGGGACACAGATACGCAGTATTTT.

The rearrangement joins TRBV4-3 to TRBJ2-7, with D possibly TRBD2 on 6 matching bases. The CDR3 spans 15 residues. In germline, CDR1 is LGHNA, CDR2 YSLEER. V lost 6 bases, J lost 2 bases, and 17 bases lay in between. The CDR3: CASSVDVDYTYEQYF. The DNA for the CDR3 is TGCGCCAGCAGTGTCGATGTGGACTATACCTACGAGCAGTACTTC.

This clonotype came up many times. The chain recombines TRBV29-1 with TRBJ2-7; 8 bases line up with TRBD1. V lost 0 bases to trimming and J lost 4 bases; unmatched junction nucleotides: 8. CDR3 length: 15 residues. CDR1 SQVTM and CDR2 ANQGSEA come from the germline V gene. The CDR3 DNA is TGCAGCGTTGAAGAGGACAGGGAAAGATCATACGAGCAGTACTTC. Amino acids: CSVEEDRERSYEQYF.

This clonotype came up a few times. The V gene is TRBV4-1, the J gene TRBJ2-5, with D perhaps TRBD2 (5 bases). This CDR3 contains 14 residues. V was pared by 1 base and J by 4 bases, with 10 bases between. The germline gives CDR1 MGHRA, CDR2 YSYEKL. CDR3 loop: CASSQVLGRETQYF. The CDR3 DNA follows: TGCGCCAGCAGCCAAGTACTAGGGAGAGAGACCCAGTACTTC.

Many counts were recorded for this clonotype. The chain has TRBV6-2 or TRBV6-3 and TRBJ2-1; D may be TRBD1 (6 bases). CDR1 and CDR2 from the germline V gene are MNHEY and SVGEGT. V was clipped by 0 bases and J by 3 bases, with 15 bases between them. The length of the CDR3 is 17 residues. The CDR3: CASSYSSPAGVYNEQFF. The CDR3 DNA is TGTGCCAGCAGTTACTCGAGTCCGGCAGGGGTCTACAATGAGCAGTTCTTC.

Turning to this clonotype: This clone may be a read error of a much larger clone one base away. CDR3 in amino acids: CASSQESVDQPQHF. CDR3 nucleotides: TGCGCCAGCAGCCAAGAATCAGTCGATCAGCCCCAGCATTTT. This rearrangement joins TRBV4-1 to TRBJ1-5; D uncertain. V lost 0 bases to trimming and J lost 5 bases, with 8 bases between them. Germline loops: CDR1 MGHRA, CDR2 YSYEKL. The CDR3 loop spans 14 amino acids.

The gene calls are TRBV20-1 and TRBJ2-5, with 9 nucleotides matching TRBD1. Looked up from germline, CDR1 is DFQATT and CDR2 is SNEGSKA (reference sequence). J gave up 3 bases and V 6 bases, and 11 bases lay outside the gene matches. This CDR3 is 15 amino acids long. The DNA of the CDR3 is TGCAGTGCAATCAAACCGGGACAGGGAAAAGAGACCCAGTACTTC. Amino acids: CSAIKPGQGKETQYF.

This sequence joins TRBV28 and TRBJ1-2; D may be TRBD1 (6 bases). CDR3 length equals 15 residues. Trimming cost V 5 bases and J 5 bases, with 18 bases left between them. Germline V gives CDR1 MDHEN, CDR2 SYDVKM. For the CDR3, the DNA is TGTGCCAGCAGTCCGACGCTCGACAGGAGGTATGGCTACACCTTC. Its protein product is CASSPTLDRRYGYTF.

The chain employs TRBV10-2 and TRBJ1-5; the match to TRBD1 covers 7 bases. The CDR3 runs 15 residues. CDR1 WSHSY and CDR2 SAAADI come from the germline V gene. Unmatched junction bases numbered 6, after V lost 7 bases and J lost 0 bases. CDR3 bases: TGCGCCAGCAATCCACAGGGGTATAGCAATCAGCCCCAGCATTTT. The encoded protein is CASNPQGYSNQPQHF.

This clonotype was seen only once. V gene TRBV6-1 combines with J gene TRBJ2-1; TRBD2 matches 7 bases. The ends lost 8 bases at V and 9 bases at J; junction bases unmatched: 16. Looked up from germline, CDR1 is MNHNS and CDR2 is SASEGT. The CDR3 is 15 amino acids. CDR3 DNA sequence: TGTGCCAGCCTCCGGGGAGGGTCAAGGTTAGGTGAGCAGTTCTTC. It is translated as CASLRGGSRLGEQFF.

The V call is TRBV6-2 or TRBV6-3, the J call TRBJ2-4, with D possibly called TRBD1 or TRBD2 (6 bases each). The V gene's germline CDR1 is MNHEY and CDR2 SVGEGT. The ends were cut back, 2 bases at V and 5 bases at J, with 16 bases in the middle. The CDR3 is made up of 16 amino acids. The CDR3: CASSYGPGALENIQYF. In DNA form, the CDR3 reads TGTGCCAGCAGTTACGGTCCGGGGGCCTTGGAAAACATTCAGTACTTC.

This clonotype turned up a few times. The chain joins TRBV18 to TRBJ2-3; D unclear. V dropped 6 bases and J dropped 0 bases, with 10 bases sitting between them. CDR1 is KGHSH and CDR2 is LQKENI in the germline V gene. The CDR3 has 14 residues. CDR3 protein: CASSFRSSTDTQYF. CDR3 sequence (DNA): TGTGCCAGCTCGTTCAGGTCTAGCACAGATACGCAGTATTTT.

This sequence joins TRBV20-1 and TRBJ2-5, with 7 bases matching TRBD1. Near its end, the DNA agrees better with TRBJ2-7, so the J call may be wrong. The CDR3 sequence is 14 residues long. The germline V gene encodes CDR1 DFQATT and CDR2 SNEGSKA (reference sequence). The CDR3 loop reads CSVYQTGTKYEQYF. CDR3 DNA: TGCAGTGTCTATCAGACAGGGACAAAATACGAGCAGTACTTC.